Shown below are 20 T cell receptor beta chains from a single sample sequenced in a study of shared clonotypes between healthy human individuals. The data were produced by immunoSEQ multiplex PCR, yet TCRdb's version contains in-frame clones alone and is incomplete. Among about 2.4 million clones listed, 93% were seen once. Sequences were obtained from naive CD4+ T cells from PBMCs. The subset: CD45RA+ positively selected. Source of these receptors: a man aged 18-30 years in good health. Some clones in this sample may be carry-over from other donors' samples.

The J gene is TRBJ2-2, the V gene TRBV7-9, with TRBD1 as a possible D gene (6 bases). The CDR3 covers 16 residues. V was trimmed by 5 bases and J by 9 bases, leaving 22 bases between them. The germline CDR1 and CDR2 sequences are SEHNR and FQNEAQ (reference sequence). The DNA for the CDR3 is TGTGCCAGCAGCCCAGGGGAAATGGGAACGTTGCGGGAGCTGTTTTTT. Translation: CASSPGEMGTLRELFF.

This chain links TRBV18 with TRBJ2-7; TRBD2 might be the D (6 bases). CDR1 is KGHSH, CDR2 LQKENI, per germline. The CDR3 contains 14 residues. The V gene lost 8 bases and the J gene lost 1 base, with 15 bases spanning the gap. The DNA for the CDR3 is TGTGCCAGCGCCGGGCAGGAGGGGTCCTACGAGCAGTACTTC. Protein sequence: CASAGQEGSYEQYF.

The gene calls are TRBV7-6 and TRBJ2-3; no firm D call. The CDR3 covers 15 residues. The V gene lost 5 bases and the J gene lost 1 base, with 13 bases spanning the gap. Germline-derived CDR1 and CDR2 are SGHVS and FNYEAQ. Written as DNA, the CDR3 is TGTGCCAGCAGCCACCCGAACATACGCACAGATACGCAGTATTTT. Residues: CASSHPNIRTDTQYF. The variable domain in full, completed from reference TRBV7-6 and TRBJ2-3, reads GAGVSQSPRYKVTKRGQDVALRCDPISGHVSLYWYRQALGQGPEFLTYFNYEAQQDKSGLPNDRFSAERPEGSISTLTIQRTEQRDSAMYRCASSHPNIRTDTQYFGPGTRLTVL.

This clone appeared once. The chain uses TRBV28 and TRBJ1-1; TRBD1 aligns across 7 bases. The V segment lost 6 bases and the J segment 3 bases; nucleotides outside the gene matches: 16. Germline values: CDR1 MDHEN, CDR2 SYDVKM. The CDR3 contains 17 residues. CDR3 sequence: CASSFQGVEDLHTEAFF. In DNA, the CDR3 is TGTGCCAGCAGCTTTCAGGGGGTAGAGGACCTCCACACTGAAGCTTTCTTT. Supplemented by reference TRBV28 and TRBJ1-1, the full variable domain reads DVKVTQSSRYLVKRTGEKVFLECVQDMDHENMFWYRQDPGLGLRLIYFSYDVKMKEKGDIPEGYSVSREKKERFSLILESASTNQTSMYLCASSFQGVEDLHTEAFFGQGTRLTVV.

The chain recombines TRBV19 with TRBJ2-5, with TRBD1 matching over 7 bases. CDR1 LNHDA and CDR2 SQIVND come from the germline V gene (reference sequence). V was pared by 4 bases and J by 2 bases, with 7 bases of the junction left unmatched. The CDR3 extends over 15 amino acids. This CDR3 is CASSRSQGQQETQYF. CDR3 DNA: TGTGCCAGTAGTAGAAGCCAGGGACAGCAAGAGACCCAGTACTTC.

About this clone itself: Distinct nucleotide sequences in the sample also encode this CDR3. The chain couples TRBV7-9 to TRBJ2-1; D ambiguous. Trimming removed 5 bases at V and 4 bases at J, with 6 bases between. The germline V gene encodes CDR1 SEHNR and CDR2 FQNEAQ (reference sequence). The CDR3 is made up of 12 amino acids. The CDR3 DNA follows: TGTGCCAGCAGCCCTGGATACAATGAGCAGTTCTTC. It specifies CASSPGYNEQFF. Looking up the rest from reference TRBV7-9 and TRBJ2-1 gives the full variable domain: DTGVSQNPRHKITKRGQNVTFRCDPISEHNRLYWYRQTLGQGPEFLTYFQNEAQLEKSRLLSDRFSAERPKGSFSTLEIQRTEQGDSAMYLCASSPGYNEQFFGPGTRLTVL.

The rearrangement joins TRBV9 to TRBJ2-7; D gene unclear. V was shortened by 4 bases and J by 1 base, with 18 bases between the two germline ends. Germline CDR1 reads SGDLS; CDR2 reads YYNGEE. The CDR3 covers 16 residues. CDR3 DNA sequence: TGTGCCAGCAGCCCCCACTTGGTCAGTCCTTCCTACGAGCAGTACTTC. Translating it yields CASSPHLVSPSYEQYF.

With respect to this clone: Other nucleotide sequences in the sample specify the same CDR3. The chain employs TRBV10-3 and TRBJ2-3; no definite D call. Trimming removed 0 bases at V and 6 bases at J, with 4 bases between. CDR1 is ENHRY, CDR2 SYGVKD, per germline. The CDR3 has 12 amino acids. The CDR3 sequence: CAISESGDTQYF. DNA of the CDR3: TGTGCCATCAGTGAGTCCGGTGATACGCAGTATTTT.

This chain connects TRBV10-3 to TRBJ2-7; 7 nucleotides line up with TRBD1. This CDR3 comprises 15 residues. CDR1 ENHRY and CDR2 SYGVKD come from the germline V gene. The V segment lost 4 bases and the J segment 6 bases; nucleotides outside the gene matches: 12. CDR3 loop: CAISGGQTRSLEQYF. The CDR3 bases are TGTGCCATCAGTGGGGGACAGACGCGGTCTCTCGAGCAGTACTTC.

The rearrangement joins TRBV9 to TRBJ2-1; D gene unclear. The V gene lost 6 bases and the J gene lost 4 bases, with 17 bases spanning the gap. Germline V lookup: CDR1 SGDLS, CDR2 YYNGEE. The CDR3 sequence is 15 residues long. CDR3 region: CASTRSPLGYNEQFF. The CDR3 coding sequence is TGTGCCAGCACCAGGTCTCCCCTTGGGTACAATGAGCAGTTCTTC. The full variable domain, with the rest looked up from reference TRBV9 and TRBJ2-1, is DSGVTQTPKHLITATGQRVTLRCSPRSGDLSVYWYQQSLDQGLQFLIQYYNGEERAKGNILERFSAQQFPDLHSELNLSSLELGDSALYFCASTRSPLGYNEQFFGPGTRLTVL.

This sequence joins TRBV18 and TRBJ2-7, with D possibly being TRBD2 (7 bases). The germline V gene has CDR1 KGHSH and CDR2 LQKENI. The CDR3 runs 13 residues. Trimming took 10 bases from V and 5 from J, leaving 18 bases between them. CDR3 sequence reads: CATANGGLNEQYF. CDR3 in DNA: TGTGCCACCGCTAACGGGGGGCTCAACGAGCAGTACTTC.

Turning to this clone: The sample contains more than one DNA sequence encoding this CDR3. The genes are TRBV11-2 and TRBJ2-5; tentative D call: TRBD2 (5 bases). Trimming left V 1 base short and J 2 bases short, with 8 bases between. Looked up from germline, CDR1 is SGHAT and CDR2 is FQNNGV. The CDR3 length is 14 residues. CDR3 sequence: CASSLGTYQETQYF. For the CDR3, the DNA is TGTGCCAGCAGCTTAGGGACTTATCAAGAGACCCAGTACTTC.

V gene TRBV28 combines with J gene TRBJ2-1; D gene unclear. V was clipped by 1 base and J by 4 bases, with 5 bases between them. This CDR3 spans 13 amino acids. CDR1 and CDR2 (germline): MDHEN, SYDVKM. CDR3 nucleotide sequence: TGTGCCAGCAGTTTATTCAAGTACAATGAGCAGTTCTTC. Translated: CASSLFKYNEQFF.

The table lists this clone with a count of one. V usage is TRBV7-2 and J usage is TRBJ2-3; D not certain. The V end lost 5 bases, the J end lost 3 bases, and 12 bases lay between the germline ends. This CDR3 is built from 14 residues. Germline V lookup: CDR1 SGHTA, CDR2 FQGNSA. CDR3 DNA sequence: TGTGCCAGCAGCCCTCCCCCTTCGACAGATACGCAGTATTTT. Protein: CASSPPPSTDTQYF.

The V and J genes are TRBV19 and TRBJ2-6, with a possible D match to TRBD1 (5 bases). CDR3 length: 14 amino acids. CDR1 is LNHDA, CDR2 SQIVND, per germline (reference sequence). V gave up 4 bases and J gave up 2 bases, with 6 bases separating them. CDR3 in amino acids: CASSTRAGANVLTF. DNA for the CDR3: TGTGCCAGTAGTACCAGGGCTGGGGCCAACGTCCTGACTTTC.

The V and J genes are TRBV19 and TRBJ2-7, with D perhaps given as TRBD1 or TRBD2 (5 bases each). The germline V gene encodes CDR1 LNHDA and CDR2 SQIVND (reference sequence). The V end was cut by 9 bases, the J end by 6 bases, with 18 bases between. The CDR3 totals 13 residues. The CDR3 sequence is CASSNRDRTEQYF. CDR3 DNA: TGTGCCAGCTCCAATCGGGACCGAACCGAGCAGTACTTC.

The chain combines TRBV6-1 with TRBJ2-7, with 7 positions matching TRBD1. The CDR3 contains 12 residues. The J segment lost 2 bases and the V segment lost 11 bases, leaving 6 bases of the junction unmatched. Germline CDR1 is MNHNS and CDR2 is SASEGT. The CDR3 here is CAVTGTAYEQYF. The CDR3 DNA follows: TGTGCCGTTACCGGGACAGCCTACGAGCAGTACTTC.

This clone was counted once. The chain links TRBV18 to TRBJ1-1, with D perhaps TRBD1 (6 bases). This CDR3 has 15 residues. The germline V and J ends were trimmed by 2 bases and 3 bases, with 13 bases remaining between them. The germline gives CDR1 KGHSH, CDR2 LQKENI. The CDR3 bases are TGTGCCAGCTCACCATACCAGGGGCAGGACACTGAAGCTTTCTTT. Amino acids: CASSPYQGQDTEAFF.

Notes on this clone: Other DNA sequences in this specimen translate into the identical CDR3. The chain carries TRBV28 and TRBJ1-1; 7 bases are shared with TRBD1. The V gene's germline CDR1 is MDHEN and CDR2 SYDVKM. Losses at the gene ends were 3 bases for V and 3 bases for J; bases not matched to a gene: 4. This CDR3 contains 14 residues. CDR3 region: CASSLTGWDTEAFF. DNA for the CDR3: TGTGCCAGCAGTTTGACAGGGTGGGACACTGAAGCTTTCTTT.

The chain is built from TRBV19 and TRBJ1-5; perhaps TRBD1 as D (5 bases). The CDR3 loop spans 14 amino acids. V lost 3 bases, J lost 7 bases, and 13 bases lay in between. Germline V gene data show CDR1 as LNHDA and CDR2 as SQIVND (reference sequence). This chain's CDR3 is CASSIRAGLQPQHF. As DNA, the CDR3 is TGTGCCAGTAGTATCAGGGCAGGGCTACAGCCCCAGCATTTT. Combining the CDR3 with reference TRBV19 and TRBJ1-5 gives the whole variable domain DGGITQSPKYLFRKEGQNVTLSCEQNLNHDAMYWYRQDPGQGLRLIYYSQIVNDFQKGDIAEGYSVSREKKESFPLTVTSAQKNPTAFYLCASSIRAGLQPQHFGDGTRLSIL.